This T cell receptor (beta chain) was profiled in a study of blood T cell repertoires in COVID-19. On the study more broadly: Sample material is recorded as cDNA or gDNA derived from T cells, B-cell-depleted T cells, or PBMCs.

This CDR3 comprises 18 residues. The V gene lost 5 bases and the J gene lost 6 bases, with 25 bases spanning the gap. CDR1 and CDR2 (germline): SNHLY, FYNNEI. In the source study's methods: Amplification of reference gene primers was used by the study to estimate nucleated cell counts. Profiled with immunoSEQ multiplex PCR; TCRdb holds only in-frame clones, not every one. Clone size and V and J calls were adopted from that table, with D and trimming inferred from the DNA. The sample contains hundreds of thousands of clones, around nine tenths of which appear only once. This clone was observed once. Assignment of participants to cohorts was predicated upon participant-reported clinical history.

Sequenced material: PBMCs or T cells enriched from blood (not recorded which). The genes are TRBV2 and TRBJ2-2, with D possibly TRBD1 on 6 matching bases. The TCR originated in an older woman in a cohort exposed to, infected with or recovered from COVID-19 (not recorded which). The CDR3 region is CASSQTGFNVKSPGELFF. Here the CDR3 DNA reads TGTGCCAGCAGTCAAACAGGGTTTAATGTAAAGTCCCCCGGGGAGCTGTTTTTT.